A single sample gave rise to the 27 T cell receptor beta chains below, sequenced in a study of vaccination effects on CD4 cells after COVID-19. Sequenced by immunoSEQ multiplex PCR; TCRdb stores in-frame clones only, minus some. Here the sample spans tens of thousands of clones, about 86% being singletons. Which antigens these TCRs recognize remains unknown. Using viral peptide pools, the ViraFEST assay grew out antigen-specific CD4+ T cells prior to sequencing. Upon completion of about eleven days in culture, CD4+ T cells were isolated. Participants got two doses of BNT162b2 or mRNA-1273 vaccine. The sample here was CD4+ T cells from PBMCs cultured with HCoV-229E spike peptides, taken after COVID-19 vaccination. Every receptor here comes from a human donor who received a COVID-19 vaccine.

The CDR3 protein is CASSPGPGATDTQYF. Written as DNA, the CDR3 is TGTGCCAGCAGCCCCGGACCCGGGGCGACAGATACGCAGTATTTT. This sequence joins TRBV5-8 and TRBJ2-3; either TRBD1 or TRBD2 may fit D (5 bases each). Germline assignment: CDR1 SGHTS and CDR2 YDEGEE. This CDR3 has 15 residues. The V gene lost 4 bases and the J gene lost 3 bases, with 15 bases spanning the gap.

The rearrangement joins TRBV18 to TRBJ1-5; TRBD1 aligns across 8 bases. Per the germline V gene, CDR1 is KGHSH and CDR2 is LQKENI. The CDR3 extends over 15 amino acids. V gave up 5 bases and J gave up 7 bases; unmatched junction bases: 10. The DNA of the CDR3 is TGTGCCAGCTCAATCAAGACAGGGGTAGGACAGCCCCAGCATTTT. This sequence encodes CASSIKTGVGQPQHF.

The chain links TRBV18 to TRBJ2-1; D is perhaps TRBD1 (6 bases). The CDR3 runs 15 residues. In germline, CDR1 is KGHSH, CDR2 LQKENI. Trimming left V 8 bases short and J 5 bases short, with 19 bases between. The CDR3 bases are TGTGCCAGCCGATCTACAGGGCTTACTGACAATGAGCAGTTCTTC. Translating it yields CASRSTGLTDNEQFF. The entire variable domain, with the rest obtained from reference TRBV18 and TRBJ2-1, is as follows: NAGVMQNPRHLVRRRGQEARLRCSPMKGHSHVYWYRQLPEEGLKFMVYLQKENIIDESGMPKERFSAEFPKEGPSILRIQQVVRGDSAAYFCASRSTGLTDNEQFFGPGTRLTVL.

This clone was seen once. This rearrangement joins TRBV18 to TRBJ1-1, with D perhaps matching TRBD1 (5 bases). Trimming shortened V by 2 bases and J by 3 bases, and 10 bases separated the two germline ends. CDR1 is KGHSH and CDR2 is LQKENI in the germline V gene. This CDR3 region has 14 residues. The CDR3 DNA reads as TGTGCCAGCTCACCAGTCAGGGACCACACTGAAGCTTTCTTT. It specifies CASSPVRDHTEAFF.

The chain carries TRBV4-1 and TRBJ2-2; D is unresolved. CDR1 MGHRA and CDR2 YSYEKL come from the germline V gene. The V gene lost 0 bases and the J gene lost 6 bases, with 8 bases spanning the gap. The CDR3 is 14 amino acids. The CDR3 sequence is CASSQDWEPGELFF. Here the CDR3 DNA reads TGCGCCAGCAGCCAAGACTGGGAACCCGGGGAGCTGTTTTTT.

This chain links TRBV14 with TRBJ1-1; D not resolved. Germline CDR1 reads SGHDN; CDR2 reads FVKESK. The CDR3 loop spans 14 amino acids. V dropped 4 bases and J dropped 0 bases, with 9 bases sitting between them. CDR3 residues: CASSLGSLNTEAFF. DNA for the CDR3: TGTGCCAGCAGCCTAGGGAGTTTGAACACTGAAGCTTTCTTT.

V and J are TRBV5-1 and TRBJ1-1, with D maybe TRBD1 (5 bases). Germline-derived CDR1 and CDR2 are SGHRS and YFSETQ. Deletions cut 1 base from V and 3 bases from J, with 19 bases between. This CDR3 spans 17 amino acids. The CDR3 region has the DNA TGCGCCAGCAGCTTGTACGGCAGGACATGGGGGGACACTGAAGCTTTCTTT. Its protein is CASSLYGRTWGDTEAFF.

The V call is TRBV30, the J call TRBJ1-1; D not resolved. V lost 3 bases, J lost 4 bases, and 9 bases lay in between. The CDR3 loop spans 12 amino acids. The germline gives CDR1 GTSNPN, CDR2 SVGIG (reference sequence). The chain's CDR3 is CAWRGSGTEAFF. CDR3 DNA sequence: TGTGCCTGGAGGGGTTCGGGCACTGAAGCTTTCTTT.

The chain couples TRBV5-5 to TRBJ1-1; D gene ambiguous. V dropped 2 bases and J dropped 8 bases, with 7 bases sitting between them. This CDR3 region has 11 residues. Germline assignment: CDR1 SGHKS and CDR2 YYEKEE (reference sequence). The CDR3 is CASSFGGEAFF. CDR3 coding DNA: TGTGCCAGCAGCTTTGGTGGGGAAGCTTTCTTT.

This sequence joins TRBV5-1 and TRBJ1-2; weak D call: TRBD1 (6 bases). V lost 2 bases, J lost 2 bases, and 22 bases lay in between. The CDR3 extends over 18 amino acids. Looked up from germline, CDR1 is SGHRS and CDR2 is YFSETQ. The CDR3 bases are TGCGCCAGCAGCTTTCTTCCCGGGGAGTCGGGGGGCAACTATGGCTACACCTTC. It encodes CASSFLPGESGGNYGYTF. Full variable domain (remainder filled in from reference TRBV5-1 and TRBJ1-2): KAGVTQTPRYLIKTRGQQVTLSCSPISGHRSVSWYQQTPGQGLQFLFEYFSETQRNKGNFPGRFSGRQFSNSRSEMNVSTLELGDSALYLCASSFLPGESGGNYGYTFGSGTRLTVV.

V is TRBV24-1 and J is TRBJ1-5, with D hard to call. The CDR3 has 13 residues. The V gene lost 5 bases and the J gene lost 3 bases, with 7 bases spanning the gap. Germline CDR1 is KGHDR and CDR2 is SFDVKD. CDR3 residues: CATSASINQPQHF. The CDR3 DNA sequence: TGTGCCACCAGTGCCAGCATCAATCAGCCCCAGCATTTT.

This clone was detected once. CDR3 coding DNA: TGTGCCAGTACCGAAGACAGGCACTATAATTCACCCCTCCACTTT. Its translation: CASTEDRHYNSPLHF. This chain uses TRBV19 with TRBJ1-6, with a weak D call TRBD1 (6 bases). Germline V gene sequence: CDR1 LNHDA, CDR2 SQIVND (reference sequence). V was trimmed by 7 bases and J by 3 bases, leaving 13 bases between them. The CDR3 totals 15 residues.

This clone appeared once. In DNA, the CDR3 is TGTGCCAGCAGGACAGGGGCTGGCACAGATACGCAGTATTTT. Its protein product is CASRTGAGTDTQYF. The chain joins TRBV5-4 to TRBJ2-3; 8 bases fit TRBD1. This CDR3 spans 14 amino acids. CDR1 is SGHNT, CDR2 YYREEE, per germline (reference sequence). The J segment lost 1 base and the V segment lost 5 bases, leaving 3 bases of the junction unmatched.

The CDR3 nucleotides are TGCGCCAGCAGCCAAGTTCCGGGGAGGGGGTCCTACAATGAGCAGTTCTTC. Amino acid sequence: CASSQVPGRGSYNEQFF. The chain employs TRBV4-1 and TRBJ2-1; D possibly corresponds to TRBD2 (7 bases). CDR1 is MGHRA, CDR2 YSYEKL, per germline. CDR3 length: 17 amino acids. Trimming removed 1 base from V and 1 base from J, with 14 bases in between.

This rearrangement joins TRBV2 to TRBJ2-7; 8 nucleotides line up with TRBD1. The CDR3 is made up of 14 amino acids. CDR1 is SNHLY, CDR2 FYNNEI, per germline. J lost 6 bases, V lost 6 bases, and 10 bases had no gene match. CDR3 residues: CASRVDRARSEQYV. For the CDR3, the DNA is TGTGCCAGCAGGGTGGACAGGGCAAGGAGCGAGCAGTACGTC.

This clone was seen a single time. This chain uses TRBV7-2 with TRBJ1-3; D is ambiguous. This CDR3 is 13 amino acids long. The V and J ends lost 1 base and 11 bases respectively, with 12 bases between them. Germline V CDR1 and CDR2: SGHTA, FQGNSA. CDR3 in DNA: TGTGCCAGCAGCTTAGATCAATCTATGTCCATATATTTT. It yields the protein CASSLDQSMSIYF.

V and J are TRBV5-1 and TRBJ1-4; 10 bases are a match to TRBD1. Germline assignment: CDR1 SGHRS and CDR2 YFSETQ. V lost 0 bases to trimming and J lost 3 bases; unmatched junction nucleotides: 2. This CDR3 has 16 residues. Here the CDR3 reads CASSLGGTGANEKLFF. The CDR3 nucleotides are TGCGCCAGCAGCTTGGGTGGGACAGGGGCTAATGAAAAACTGTTTTTT.

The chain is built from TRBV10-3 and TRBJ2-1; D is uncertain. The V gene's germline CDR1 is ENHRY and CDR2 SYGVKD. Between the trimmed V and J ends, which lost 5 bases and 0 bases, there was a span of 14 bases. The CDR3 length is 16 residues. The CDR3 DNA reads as TGTGCCATCAGTTCGACCTCCTCATTCTCCTACAATGAGCAGTTCTTC. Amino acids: CAISSTSSFSYNEQFF.

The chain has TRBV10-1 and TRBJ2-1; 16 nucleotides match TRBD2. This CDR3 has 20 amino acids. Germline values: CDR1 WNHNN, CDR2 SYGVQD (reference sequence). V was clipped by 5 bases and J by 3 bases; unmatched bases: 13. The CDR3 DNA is TGCGCCAGCAGTCCCCTTGAGGGACTAGCGGGGGGGTCCTACTACAATGAGCAGTTCTTC. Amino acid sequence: CASSPLEGLAGGSYYNEQFF.

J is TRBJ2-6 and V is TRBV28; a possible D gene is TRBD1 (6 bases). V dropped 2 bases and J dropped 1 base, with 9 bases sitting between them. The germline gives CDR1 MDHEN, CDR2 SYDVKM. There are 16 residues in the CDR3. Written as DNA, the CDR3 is TGTGCCAGCAGTTTAGGGGGCCAGTCTGGGGCCAACGTCCTGACTTTC. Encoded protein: CASSLGGQSGANVLTF.

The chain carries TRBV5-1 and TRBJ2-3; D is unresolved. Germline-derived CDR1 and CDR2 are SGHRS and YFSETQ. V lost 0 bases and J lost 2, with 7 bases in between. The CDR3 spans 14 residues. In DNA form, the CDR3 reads TGCGCCAGCAGCTTGGCTGGGTACACAGATACGCAGTATTTT. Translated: CASSLAGYTDTQYF.

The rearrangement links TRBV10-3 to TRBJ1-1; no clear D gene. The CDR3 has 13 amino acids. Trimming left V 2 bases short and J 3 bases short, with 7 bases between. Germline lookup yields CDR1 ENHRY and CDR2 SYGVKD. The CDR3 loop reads CAISEILYTEAFF. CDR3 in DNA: TGTGCCATCAGTGAGATACTGTACACTGAAGCTTTCTTT.

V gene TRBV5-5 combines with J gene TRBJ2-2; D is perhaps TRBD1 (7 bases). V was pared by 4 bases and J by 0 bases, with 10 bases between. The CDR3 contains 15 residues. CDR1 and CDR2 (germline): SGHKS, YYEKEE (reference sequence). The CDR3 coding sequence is TGTGCCAGCAGCCCAGGGGGGACGAACACCGGGGAGCTGTTTTTT. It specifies CASSPGGTNTGELFF.

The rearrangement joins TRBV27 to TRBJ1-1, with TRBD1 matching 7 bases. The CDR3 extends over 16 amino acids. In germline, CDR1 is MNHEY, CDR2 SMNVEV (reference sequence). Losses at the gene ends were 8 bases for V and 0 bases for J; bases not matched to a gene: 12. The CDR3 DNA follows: TGTGCCAGCCGCCAGGGACAGCACCGAATGAACACTGAAGCTTTCTTT. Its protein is CASRQGQHRMNTEAFF.

This chain's CDR3 is CASSDWNEQFF. In DNA form, the CDR3 reads TGTGCCAGCAGTGATTGGAATGAGCAGTTCTTC. V gene TRBV25-1 combines with J gene TRBJ2-1, with no clear D. The CDR3 extends over 11 amino acids. V lost 3 bases and J lost 7, with 4 bases in between. Germline CDR1 is MGHDK and CDR2 is SYGVNS.

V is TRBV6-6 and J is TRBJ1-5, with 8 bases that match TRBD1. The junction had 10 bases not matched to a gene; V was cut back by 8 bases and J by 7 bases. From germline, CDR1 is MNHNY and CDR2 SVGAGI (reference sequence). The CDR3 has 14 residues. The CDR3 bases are TGTGCCAGCGCCCTCCGGGACAGGTCCCAGCCCCAGCATTTT. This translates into CASALRDRSQPQHF.

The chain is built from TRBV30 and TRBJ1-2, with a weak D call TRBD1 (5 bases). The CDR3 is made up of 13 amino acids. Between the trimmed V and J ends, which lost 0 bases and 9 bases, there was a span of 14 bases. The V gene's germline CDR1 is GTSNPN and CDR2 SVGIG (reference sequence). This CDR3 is CAWSVHQGGSYTF. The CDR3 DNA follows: TGTGCCTGGAGTGTACATCAGGGCGGGAGCTACACCTTC.